Following are 20 T cell receptor beta chains from one sample sequenced in a study of T cell repertoires in cytomegalovirus infection. No antigen is known for these receptors. Via MiXCR, TCRdb re-called the reads, giving one row per CDR3 protein. Of tens of thousands of distinct CDR3 sequences listed, about 19% are singletons. The specimen comprised CD8+ T cells from cultured PBMCs, sampled from culture after CMV antigen stimulation. The receptors here all came from a human donor in good health (CMV status not recorded). Some clones in this sample may be carry-over from other donors' samples.

The rearrangement joins TRBV7-2 to TRBJ1-5; D is perhaps TRBD1 (5 bases). This CDR3 has 13 residues. V shed 3 bases and J shed 8 bases, with 11 bases lying between them. The germline V gene encodes CDR1 SGHTA and CDR2 FQGNSA. CDR3 amino acids: CASSFPLGEPQHF. CDR3 sequence (DNA): TGTGCCAGCAGCTTTCCATTGGGGGAGCCCCAGCATTTT.

This clonotype has just a few counts. The chain is built from TRBV5-1 and TRBJ1-2; maybe TRBD1 (6 bases). The germline V and J ends were trimmed by 2 bases and 6 bases, with 8 bases remaining between them. Germline CDR1 is SGHRS and CDR2 is YFSETQ. The CDR3 is 12 amino acids. CDR3 sequence: CASSLNRDGYTF. DNA for the CDR3: TGCGCCAGCAGCTTAAACAGGGATGGCTACACCTTC.

There are a few counts of this clonotype. The chain employs TRBV12-3 or TRBV12-4 and TRBJ2-4; D gene unclear. The CDR3 has 13 amino acids. V gave up 2 bases and J gave up 3 bases, with 5 bases separating them. CDR3 residues: CASSLSGKNIQYF. DNA for the CDR3: TGTGCCAGCAGTTTAAGTGGCAAAAACATTCAGTACTTC.

This chain links TRBV7-6 with TRBJ2-7; tentative D call: TRBD2 (5 bases). Trimming pared 5 bases from V and 3 bases from J, leaving 17 bases between. Looked up from germline, CDR1 is SGHVS and CDR2 is FNYEAQ. This CDR3 comprises 15 residues. The CDR3 loop reads CASSTRSGLGYEQYF. CDR3 DNA: TGTGCCAGCAGCACCAGATCCGGACTCGGCTACGAGCAGTACTTC.

This clonotype was found a few times. V usage is TRBV4-2 and J usage is TRBJ1-6; perhaps TRBD1 as D (5 bases). This CDR3 contains 16 residues. CDR1 LGHNA and CDR2 YNFKEQ come from the germline V gene. V lost 0 bases and J lost 11, with 17 bases in between. The CDR3 region is CASSQDLSGGGTPLHF. The CDR3 nucleotides read TGTGCCAGCAGCCAAGATCTTAGCGGGGGTGGGACACCCCTCCACTTT.

This chain connects TRBV7-6 to TRBJ2-2; D ambiguous. CDR1 SGHVS and CDR2 FNYEAQ come from the germline V gene. V lost 2 bases to trimming and J lost 8 bases, with 9 bases between them. The CDR3 consists of 13 residues. The CDR3 here is CASSLPSRGELFF. The CDR3 DNA is TGTGCCAGCAGCTTACCCAGCCGAGGGGAGCTGTTTTTT.

This clonotype was recorded a few times. The chain uses TRBV6-2 or TRBV6-3 and TRBJ2-6; TRBD1 matches 7 bases. Germline CDR1 and CDR2: MNHEY and SVGEGT. The CDR3 covers 16 residues. J was trimmed by 0 bases and V by 11 bases; bases with no gene match: 10. The CDR3, as DNA: TGTGCCGTTGATCGGGACAGTTACTCTGGGGCCAACGTCCTGACTTTC. Its protein is CAVDRDSYSGANVLTF.

This clonotype was counted at least ten times. The chain combines TRBV11-2 with TRBJ2-5; 12 bases are shared with TRBD2. The germline gives CDR1 SGHAT, CDR2 FQNNGV. Trimming removed 5 bases from V and 2 bases from J; junction bases left unmatched: 9. CDR3 length: 17 amino acids. CDR3 nucleotide sequence: TGTGCCAGCAGCCTGGGACTAGCGGGCGTCGCACAAGAGACCCAGTACTTC. Protein sequence: CASSLGLAGVAQETQYF.

This chain links TRBV7-8 with TRBJ2-7, with 9 bases that match TRBD2. The CDR3 covers 16 residues. The J segment lost 0 bases and the V segment lost 1 base, leaving 4 bases of the junction unmatched. Germline lookup yields CDR1 SGHVS and CDR2 FQNEAQ. The CDR3 sequence: CASSLGPSGDSYEQYF. CDR3 in DNA: TGTGCCAGCAGCTTAGGCCCTAGCGGGGACTCCTACGAGCAGTACTTC.

The chain carries TRBV7-2 and TRBJ1-5, with D uncertain. This CDR3 has 15 amino acids. Germline values: CDR1 SGHTA, CDR2 FQGNSA. V gave up 2 bases and J gave up 0 bases, with 8 bases separating them. The CDR3 is CASSLSSGSNQPQHF. The CDR3 nucleotides are TGTGCCAGCAGCTTATCATCGGGTAGCAATCAGCCCCAGCATTTT. The entire variable domain, with the rest obtained from reference TRBV7-2 and TRBJ1-5, is as follows: GAGVSQSPSNKVTEKGKDVELRCDPISGHTALYWYRQSLGQGLEFLIYFQGNSAPDKSGLPSDRFSAERTGGSVSTLTIQRTQQEDSAVYLCASSLSSGSNQPQHFGDGTRLSIL.

The V call is TRBV7-2, the J call TRBJ2-1; TRBD1 aligns across 7 bases. V lost 5 bases, J lost 7 bases, and 2 bases stayed unmatched. CDR3 size: 12 residues. CDR1 SGHTA and CDR2 FQGNSA come from the germline V gene. CDR3 loop: CASSEQGNEQFF. DNA of the CDR3: TGTGCCAGCAGCGAACAGGGGAATGAGCAGTTCTTC. The variable domain in full, completed from reference TRBV7-2 and TRBJ2-1, reads GAGVSQSPSNKVTEKGKDVELRCDPISGHTALYWYRQSLGQGLEFLIYFQGNSAPDKSGLPSDRFSAERTGGSVSTLTIQRTQQEDSAVYLCASSEQGNEQFFGPGTRLTVL.

This clonotype was seen a few times. This chain links TRBV12-3 or TRBV12-4 with TRBJ1-2; D is unclear. V dropped 3 bases and J dropped 1 base, with 12 bases sitting between them. The CDR3 is made up of 15 amino acids. CDR3 amino acids: CASSLSIGHNYGYTF. The CDR3 DNA sequence: TGTGCCAGCAGTTTGTCCATAGGTCATAACTATGGCTACACCTTC.

This clonotype has only a few counts. The junction shows a germline mismatch at one end, possibly a read error. The chain couples TRBV7-2 to TRBJ2-1; D unresolved. CDR3 length: 15 amino acids. Germline CDR1 SGHTA, CDR2 FQGNSA. The CDR3 region has the DNA TGTGCCAGCAGCCTTACGTGGACCGCCTACAATAAGCAGTTCTTC. It specifies CASSLTWTAYNKQFF. Full variable domain (remainder filled in from reference TRBV7-2 and TRBJ2-1): GAGVSQSPSNKVTEKGKDVELRCDPISGHTALYWYRQSLGQGLEFLIYFQGNSAPDKSGLPSDRFSAERTGGSVSTLTIQRTQQEDSAVYLCASSLTWTAYNKQFFGPGTRLTVL.

The chain carries TRBV27 and TRBJ1-2, with D perhaps matching TRBD1 (6 bases). Germline V CDR1 and CDR2: MNHEY, SMNVEV (reference sequence). The CDR3 runs 16 residues. The V and J ends lost 0 bases and 4 bases respectively, with 15 bases between them. In DNA, the CDR3 is TGTGCCAGCAGTTTATCCCGAGGGGGGGCCCTCTATGGCTACACCTTC. This codes for CASSLSRGGALYGYTF.

The gene calls are TRBV7-2 and TRBJ1-2; no reliable D call. The CDR3 totals 15 residues. CDR1 is SGHTA, CDR2 FQGNSA, per germline. Trimming left V 2 bases short and J 2 bases short, with 12 bases between. The CDR3 sequence: CASSLSESGNYGYTF. CDR3 nucleotide sequence: TGTGCCAGCAGCTTATCGGAGTCGGGGAACTATGGCTACACCTTC.

This clonotype was recorded a few times. The rearrangement joins TRBV6-2 or TRBV6-3 to TRBJ1-1; unclear D gene. Germline CDR1 and CDR2: MNHEY and SVGEGT. Deletions cut 6 bases from V and 1 base from J, with 9 bases between. CDR3 length equals 13 residues. DNA for the CDR3: TGTGCCAGCAGACTCTATCGGAACACTGAAGCTTTCTTT. It codes for CASRLYRNTEAFF.

The V gene is TRBV11-2, the J gene TRBJ1-6, with D perhaps TRBD1 (6 bases). Germline loops: CDR1 SGHAT, CDR2 FQNNGV. Trimming left V 6 bases short and J 6 bases short, with 12 bases between. The CDR3 contains 14 residues. CDR3 loop: CASRFQGPNSPLHF. The CDR3 nucleotides read TGTGCCAGCAGGTTCCAGGGGCCTAATTCACCCCTCCACTTT.

This clonotype was found a few times. J is TRBJ1-1 and V is TRBV7-8; the match to TRBD1 covers 10 bases. Germline CDR1 reads SGHVS; CDR2 reads FQNEAQ. CDR3 length: 16 amino acids. The V segment lost 1 base and the J segment 0 bases; nucleotides outside the gene matches: 2. CDR3 sequence: CASSLVTGGLNTEAFF. The CDR3 DNA reads as TGTGCCAGCAGCTTAGTGACAGGGGGCCTGAACACTGAAGCTTTCTTT.

The sample holds one count of this clonotype. The chain links TRBV7-2 to TRBJ2-1, with a possible D match to TRBD2 (5 bases). V gave up 1 base and J gave up 6 bases, with 13 bases separating them. Germline V gene lookup returns CDR1 SGHTA and CDR2 FQGNSA. The CDR3 spans 15 residues. The CDR3: CASSLGGSAFNEQFF. The CDR3 coding sequence is TGTGCCAGCAGCTTAGGGGGTAGCGCTTTCAATGAGCAGTTCTTC.

This clonotype showed up just a few times. The rearrangement joins TRBV7-2 to TRBJ2-1; TRBD2 aligns across 7 bases. The germline gives CDR1 SGHTA, CDR2 FQGNSA. The CDR3 covers 15 residues. J was trimmed by 3 bases and V by 4 bases; bases with no gene match: 6. The CDR3 DNA is TGTGCCAGCAGCTCAGGGAGCGGGAACTACAATGAGCAGTTCTTC. Translating it yields CASSSGSGNYNEQFF. Full variable domain (remainder filled in from reference TRBV7-2 and TRBJ2-1): GAGVSQSPSNKVTEKGKDVELRCDPISGHTALYWYRQSLGQGLEFLIYFQGNSAPDKSGLPSDRFSAERTGGSVSTLTIQRTQQEDSAVYLCASSSGSGNYNEQFFGPGTRLTVL.